This TCR beta chain was sequenced for a study of CD8 T cells in Susac syndrome. RNA in amounts of roughly 0.5 to 1 ug was reverse transcribed with random hexamers. TCRdb re-called the immunoSEQ multiplex PCR reads with MiXCR, one entry per CDR3 protein. The table includes some 140,000 distinct CDR3 sequences, around 95% detected once. V trimming: 4 bases; J trimming: 5 bases; junction bases outside the gene matches: 11. The germline V gene encodes CDR1 MGHRA and CDR2 YSYEKL. The CDR3 has 16 amino acids. The TCR sequence derives from a human donor with Susac syndrome. The chain joins TRBV4-1 to TRBJ2-7; TRBD2 agrees at 10 bases. The sample comprised CD8+ T cells from PBMCs. Here the CDR3 DNA reads TGCGCCAGCAGCCTATTCCCCCCTAGCGGGAGTGACGAGCAGTACTTC. This translates into CASSLFPPSGSDEQYF.